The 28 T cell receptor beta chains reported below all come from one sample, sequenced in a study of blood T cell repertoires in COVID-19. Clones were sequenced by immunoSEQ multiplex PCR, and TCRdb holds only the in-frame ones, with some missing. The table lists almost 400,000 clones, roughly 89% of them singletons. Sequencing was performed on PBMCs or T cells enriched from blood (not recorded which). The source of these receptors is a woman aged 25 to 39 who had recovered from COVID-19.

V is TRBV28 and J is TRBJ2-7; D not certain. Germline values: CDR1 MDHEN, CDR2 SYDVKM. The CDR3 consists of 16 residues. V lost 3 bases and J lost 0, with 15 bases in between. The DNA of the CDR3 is TGTGCCAGCAGTTTTCCCGGTTTCAGGCACTCCTACGAGCAGTACTTC. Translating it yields CASSFPGFRHSYEQYF.

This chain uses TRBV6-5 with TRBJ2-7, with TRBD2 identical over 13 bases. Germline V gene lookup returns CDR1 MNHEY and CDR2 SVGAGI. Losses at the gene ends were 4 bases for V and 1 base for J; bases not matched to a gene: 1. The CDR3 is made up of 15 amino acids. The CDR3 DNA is TGTGCCAGCAGTTTGGGACTAGCGGGATCCTACGAGCAGTACTTC. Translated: CASSLGLAGSYEQYF.

The CDR3: CASSLVGRSSYEQYF. DNA for the CDR3: TGTGCCAGCAGCTTAGTCGGGAGGAGCTCCTACGAGCAGTACTTC. J is TRBJ2-7 and V is TRBV7-9, with 7 bases identical to TRBD2. Germline loops: CDR1 SEHNR, CDR2 FQNEAQ (reference sequence). The CDR3 extends over 15 amino acids. J was trimmed by 0 bases and V by 1 base; bases with no gene match: 3.

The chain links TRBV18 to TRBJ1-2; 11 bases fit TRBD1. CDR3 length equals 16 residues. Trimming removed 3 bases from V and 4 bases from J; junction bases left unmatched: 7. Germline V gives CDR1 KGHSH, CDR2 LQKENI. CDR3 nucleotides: TGTGCCAGCTCACCCCCTTGGACAGGGGGCGTCTATGGCTACACCTTC. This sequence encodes CASSPPWTGGVYGYTF. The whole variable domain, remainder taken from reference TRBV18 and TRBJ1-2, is NAGVMQNPRHLVRRRGQEARLRCSPMKGHSHVYWYRQLPEEGLKFMVYLQKENIIDESGMPKERFSAEFPKEGPSILRIQQVVRGDSAAYFCASSPPWTGGVYGYTFGSGTRLTVV.

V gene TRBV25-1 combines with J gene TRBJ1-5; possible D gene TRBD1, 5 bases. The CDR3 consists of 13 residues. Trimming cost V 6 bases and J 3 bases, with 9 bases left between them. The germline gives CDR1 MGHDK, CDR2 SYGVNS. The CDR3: CASSDRYNQPQHF. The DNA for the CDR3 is TGTGCCAGCAGCGACAGATACAATCAGCCCCAGCATTTT.

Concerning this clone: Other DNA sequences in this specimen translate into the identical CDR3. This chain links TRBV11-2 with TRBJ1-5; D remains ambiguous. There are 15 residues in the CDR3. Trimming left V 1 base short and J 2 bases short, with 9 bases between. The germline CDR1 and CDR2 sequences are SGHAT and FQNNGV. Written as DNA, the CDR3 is TGTGCCAGCAGCTTAGGACAATTTCGCAATCAGCCCCAGCATTTT. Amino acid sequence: CASSLGQFRNQPQHF.

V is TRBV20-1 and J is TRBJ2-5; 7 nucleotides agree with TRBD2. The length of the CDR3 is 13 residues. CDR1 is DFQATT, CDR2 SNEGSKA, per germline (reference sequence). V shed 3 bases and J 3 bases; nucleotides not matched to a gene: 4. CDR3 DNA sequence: TGCAGTGCTAGTCTAGCGGTGAAAGAGACCCAGTACTTC. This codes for CSASLAVKETQYF.

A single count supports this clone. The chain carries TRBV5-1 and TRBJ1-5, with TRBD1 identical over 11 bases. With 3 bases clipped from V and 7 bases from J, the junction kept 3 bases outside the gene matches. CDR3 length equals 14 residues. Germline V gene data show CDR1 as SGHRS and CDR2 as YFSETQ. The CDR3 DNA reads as TGCGCCAGCAGCTCCGGACAGGGGGCGCAGCCCCAGCATTTT. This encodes CASSSGQGAQPQHF.

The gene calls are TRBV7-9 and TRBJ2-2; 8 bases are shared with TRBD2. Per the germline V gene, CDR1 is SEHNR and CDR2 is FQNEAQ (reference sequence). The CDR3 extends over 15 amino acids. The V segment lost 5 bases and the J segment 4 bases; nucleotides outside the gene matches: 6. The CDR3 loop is CASSPPSGSTGELFF. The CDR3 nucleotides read TGTGCCAGCAGCCCACCAAGCGGGAGCACCGGGGAGCTGTTTTTT.

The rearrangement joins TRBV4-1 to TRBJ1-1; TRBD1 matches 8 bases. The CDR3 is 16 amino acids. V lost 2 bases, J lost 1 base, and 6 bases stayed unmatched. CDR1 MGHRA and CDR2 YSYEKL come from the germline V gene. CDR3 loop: CASSQSLGQENTEAFF. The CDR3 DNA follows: TGCGCCAGCAGCCAATCCCTGGGACAGGAGAACACTGAAGCTTTCTTT.

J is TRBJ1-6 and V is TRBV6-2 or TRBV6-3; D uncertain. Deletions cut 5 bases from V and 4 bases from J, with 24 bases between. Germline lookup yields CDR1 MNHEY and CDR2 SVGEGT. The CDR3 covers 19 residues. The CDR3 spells CASSRTITSDSSYNSPLHF. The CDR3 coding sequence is TGTGCCAGCAGTCGGACCATTACATCGGACTCCTCGTATAATTCACCCCTCCACTTT.

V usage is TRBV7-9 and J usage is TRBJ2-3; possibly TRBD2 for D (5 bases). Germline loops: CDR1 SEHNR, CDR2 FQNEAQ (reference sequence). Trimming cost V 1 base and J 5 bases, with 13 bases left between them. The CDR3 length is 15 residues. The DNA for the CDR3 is TGTGCCAGCAGCTTAGAACGGGATCCGGGAGATACGCAGTATTTT. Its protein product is CASSLERDPGDTQYF.

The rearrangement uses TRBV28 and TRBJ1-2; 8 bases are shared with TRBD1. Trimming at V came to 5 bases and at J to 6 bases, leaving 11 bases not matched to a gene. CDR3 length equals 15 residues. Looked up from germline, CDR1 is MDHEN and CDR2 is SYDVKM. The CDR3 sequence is CASSPPTDRGHGYTF. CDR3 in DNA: TGTGCCAGCAGTCCCCCAACAGACAGGGGTCATGGCTACACCTTC.

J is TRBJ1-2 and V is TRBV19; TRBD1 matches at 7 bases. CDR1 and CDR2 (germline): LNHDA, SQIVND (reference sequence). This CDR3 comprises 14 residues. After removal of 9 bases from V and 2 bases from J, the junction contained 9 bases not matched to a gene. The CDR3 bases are TGTGCCAGCCAAATATTACAGGGGAACTATGGCTACACCTTC. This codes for CASQILQGNYGYTF.

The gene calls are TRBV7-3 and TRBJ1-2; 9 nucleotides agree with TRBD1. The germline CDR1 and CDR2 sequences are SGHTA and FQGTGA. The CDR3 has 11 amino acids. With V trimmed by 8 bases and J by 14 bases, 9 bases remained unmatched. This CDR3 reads CASGGTGLTTF. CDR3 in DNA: TGTGCCAGCGGGGGGACAGGGCTAACTACCTTC.

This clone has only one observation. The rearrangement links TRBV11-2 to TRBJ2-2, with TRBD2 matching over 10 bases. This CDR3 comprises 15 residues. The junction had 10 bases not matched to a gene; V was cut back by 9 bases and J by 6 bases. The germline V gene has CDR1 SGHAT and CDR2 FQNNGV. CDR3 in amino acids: CASTHGTSVAGELFF. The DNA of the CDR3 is TGTGCCAGTACCCATGGGACTAGCGTGGCCGGGGAGCTGTTTTTT.

The CDR3 region is CASSITGGRTMNTEAFF. The CDR3 nucleotides are TGTGCCAGCAGTATTACAGGGGGCCGCACCATGAACACTGAAGCTTTCTTT. This chain links TRBV6-2 or TRBV6-3 with TRBJ1-1; TRBD1 agrees at 9 bases. CDR1 MNHEY and CDR2 SVGEGT come from the germline V gene. The CDR3 totals 17 residues. V gave up 5 bases and J gave up 0 bases; unmatched junction bases: 10.

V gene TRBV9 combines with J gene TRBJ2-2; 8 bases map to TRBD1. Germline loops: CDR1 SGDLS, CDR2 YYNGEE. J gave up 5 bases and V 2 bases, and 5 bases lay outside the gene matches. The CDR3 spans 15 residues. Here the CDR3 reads CASSVQGAGTGELFF. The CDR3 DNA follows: TGTGCCAGCAGCGTCCAGGGGGCAGGAACCGGGGAGCTGTTTTTT. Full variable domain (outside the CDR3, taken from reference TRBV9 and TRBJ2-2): DSGVTQTPKHLITATGQRVTLRCSPRSGDLSVYWYQQSLDQGLQFLIQYYNGEERAKGNILERFSAQQFPDLHSELNLSSLELGDSALYFCASSVQGAGTGELFFGEGSRLTVL.

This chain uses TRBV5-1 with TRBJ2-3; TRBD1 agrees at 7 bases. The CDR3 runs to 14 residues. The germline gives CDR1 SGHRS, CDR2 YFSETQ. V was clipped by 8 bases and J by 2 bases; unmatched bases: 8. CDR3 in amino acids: CASHRGRDTDTQYF. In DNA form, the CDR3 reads TGCGCCAGTCACAGGGGCCGGGACACAGATACGCAGTATTTT.

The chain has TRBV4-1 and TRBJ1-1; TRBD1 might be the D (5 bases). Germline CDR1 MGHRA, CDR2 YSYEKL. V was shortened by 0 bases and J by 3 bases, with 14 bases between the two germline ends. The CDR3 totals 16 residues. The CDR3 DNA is TGCGCCAGCAGCCAAGATTGGGGACTGACCCACACTGAAGCTTTCTTT. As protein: CASSQDWGLTHTEAFF.

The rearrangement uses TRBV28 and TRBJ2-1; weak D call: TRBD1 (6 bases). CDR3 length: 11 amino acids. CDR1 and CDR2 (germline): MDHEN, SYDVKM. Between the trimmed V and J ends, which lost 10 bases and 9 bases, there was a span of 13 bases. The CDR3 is CATRGGPEQFF. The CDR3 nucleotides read TGTGCCACTCGAGGGGGACCTGAGCAGTTCTTC.

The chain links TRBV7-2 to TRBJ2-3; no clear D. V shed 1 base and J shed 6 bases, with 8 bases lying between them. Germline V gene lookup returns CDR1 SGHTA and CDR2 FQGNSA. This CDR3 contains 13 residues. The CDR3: CASSLGPRDTQYF. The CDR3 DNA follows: TGTGCCAGCAGCTTAGGGCCGAGGGATACGCAGTATTTT.

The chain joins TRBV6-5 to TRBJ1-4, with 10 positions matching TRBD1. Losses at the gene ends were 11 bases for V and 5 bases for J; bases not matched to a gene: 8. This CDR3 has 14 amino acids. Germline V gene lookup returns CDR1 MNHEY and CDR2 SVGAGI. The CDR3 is CAGSLGQGNEKLFF. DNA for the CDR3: TGTGCCGGGTCCTTGGGACAGGGGAATGAAAAACTGTTTTTT.

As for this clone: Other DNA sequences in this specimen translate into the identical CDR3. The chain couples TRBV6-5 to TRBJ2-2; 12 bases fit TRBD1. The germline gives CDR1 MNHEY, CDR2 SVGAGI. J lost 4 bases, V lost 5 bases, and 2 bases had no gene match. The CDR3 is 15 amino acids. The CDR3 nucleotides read TGTGCCAGCAGTCGGGACAGGGGGCGCACCGGGGAGCTGTTTTTT. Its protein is CASSRDRGRTGELFF.

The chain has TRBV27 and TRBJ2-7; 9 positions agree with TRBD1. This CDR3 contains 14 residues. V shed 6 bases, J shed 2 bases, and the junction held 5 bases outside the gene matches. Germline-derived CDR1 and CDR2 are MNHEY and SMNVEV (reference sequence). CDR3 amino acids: CASRPGTGPYEQYF. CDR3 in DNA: TGTGCCAGCAGACCCGGGACAGGGCCCTACGAGCAGTACTTC.

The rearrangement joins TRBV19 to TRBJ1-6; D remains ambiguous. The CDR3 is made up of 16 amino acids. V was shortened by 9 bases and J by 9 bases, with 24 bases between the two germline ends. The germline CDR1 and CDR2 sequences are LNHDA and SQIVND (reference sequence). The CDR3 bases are TGTGCCAGCCAGACCACGATCCGTGCTAACAGTTCACCCCTCCACTTT. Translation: CASQTTIRANSSPLHF.

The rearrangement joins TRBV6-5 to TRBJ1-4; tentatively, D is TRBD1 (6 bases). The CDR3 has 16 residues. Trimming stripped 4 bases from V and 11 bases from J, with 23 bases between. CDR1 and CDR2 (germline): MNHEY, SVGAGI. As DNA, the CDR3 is TGTGCCAGCAGTTCATCATTGACAGGAGCCCCCAAGAAACTGTTTTTT. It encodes CASSSSLTGAPKKLFF.

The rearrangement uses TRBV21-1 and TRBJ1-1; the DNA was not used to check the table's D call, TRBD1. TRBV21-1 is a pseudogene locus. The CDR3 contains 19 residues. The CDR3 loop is CASFSSLRGTGGTCRRAFF. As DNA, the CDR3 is TGTGCCAGCTTTTCCTCACTACGTGGGACAGGGGGAACGTGTAGAAGAGCTTTCTTT.